These T cell receptor beta chains were read from a single sample in a study of blood T cells in healthy people across ages. TCRdb redid the calling of the 5' RACE reads with MiXCR, one entry per CDR3 protein. Of 1 million or so distinct CDR3 sequences in the sample, almost 25% were seen once. The sample was also linked to a second study, of T cells of mothers and their children.

The sample taken for sequencing was blood. These TCRs come from a girl aged 2-10 years in good health. Both conserved end residues are part of each CDR3. D genes are given only for firm matches. Rows may omit the clone size; those that give it use once, few, many or a size class.

TRBV3-1	-	-	TRBJ2-4	TGTGCCAGCAGCCTAGTAGAGGAGAACATTCAGTACTTC	CASSLVEENIQYF
TRBV14	-	-	TRBJ1-1	TGTGCCAGCAGCCAAGTGGGAGTTTACACTGAAGCTTTCTTT	CASSQVGVYTEAFF
TRBV15	TRBD1	few	TRBJ2-1	TGTGCCACCAGCAGAGATTTAACAGGGGGCCGCGGCAATGAGCAGTTCTTC	CATSRDLTGGRGNEQFF
TRBV11-2	-	few	TRBJ2-7	TGTGCCAGCAGCCTCTATCAACTATCCGAGTTCTACGAGCAGTACTTC	CASSLYQLSEFYEQYF
TRBV29-1	-	-	TRBJ1-1	TGCAGCGTTGGAGACGGGGACAATGAAGCTTTCTTT	CSVGDGDNEAFF
TRBV20-1	-	-	TRBJ1-6	TGCAGTGCCCCGGGACCTGGCCTCCACTTT	CSAPGPGLHF
TRBV7-8	-	-	TRBJ2-1	TGTGCCAGCAGCTCCCCCGGGATGGATAATGAGCAGTTCTTC	CASSSPGMDNEQFF
TRBV10-3	TRBD1	-	TRBJ2-1	TGTGCCATCAGTGAGCCTCACAACGGGACAGCCGAGCAGTTCTTC	CAISEPHNGTAEQFF
TRBV10-3	-	few	TRBJ2-5	TGTGCCATCAGTGAGTCCCCCGTCAATGACCTAGAGACCCAGTACTTC	CAISESPVNDLETQYF
TRBV20-1	-	-	TRBJ2-1	TGCAGCGCCCCAAGTACCGGTTGGGGGGAGCAGTTCTTC	CSAPSTGWGEQFF
TRBV12-3/TRBV12-4	-	-	TRBJ2-5	TGTGCCAGCAGCCCACTAGGCGAACAAGAGACCCAGTACTTC	CASSPLGEQETQYF
TRBV7-9	-	few	TRBJ1-1	TGTGCCAGCAGCTTAGAGCCACCGAACACTGAAGCTTTCTTT	CASSLEPPNTEAFF
TRBV12-3/TRBV12-4	-	-	TRBJ1-4	TGTGCCAGCAGTTTAGTCCCAGGGAAACTGTTTTTT	CASSLVPGKLFF
TRBV28	-	few	TRBJ2-1	TGTGCCAGCGGGGGAGAGCTTTTCGAAGGCGATGAGCAGTTCTTC	CASGGELFEGDEQFF
TRBV4-3	-	-	TRBJ1-5	TGCGCCAGCAGCCAAGATAACGACGGGAATCAGCCCCAGCATTTT	CASSQDNDGNQPQHF
TRBV20-1	TRBD1	few	TRBJ1-4	TGCAGTGCCCCGGGACAGCTTCCCGCTAATGAAAAACTGTTTTTT	CSAPGQLPANEKLFF
TRBV4-1	-	-	TRBJ2-1	TGCGCCAGCAGCCTCGAACCAAGCCCGGACAATGAGCAGTTCTTC	CASSLEPSPDNEQFF
TRBV29-1	-	few	TRBJ2-2	TGCAGCTTCCGGGACAAGAACACCGGGGAGCTGTTTTTT	CSFRDKNTGELFF
TRBV7-9	TRBD1	-	TRBJ2-7	TGTGCCAGCAGCTTACCTGACAGGGGTTTTCCCTACGAGCAGTACTTC	CASSLPDRGFPYEQYF
TRBV29-1	-	-	TRBJ1-1	TGCAGCGTTGAAATGAGAGCGAACACTGAAGCTTTCTTT	CSVEMRANTEAFF
TRBV2	TRBD1	-	TRBJ2-5	TGTGCCAGCAGGGGGGGACAGGCCCAAGAGACCCAGTACTTC	CASRGGQAQETQYF
TRBV2	TRBD1	few	TRBJ1-2	TGTGCCAGCAGTGGAGAGGGACAGGGTCTAAACTATGGCTACACCTTC	CASSGEGQGLNYGYTF
TRBV5-1	TRBD1	-	TRBJ1-2	TGCGCCAGCAGCTTGGTTGACAGGGACTATGGCTACACCTTC	CASSLVDRDYGYTF
TRBV7-2	-	few	TRBJ1-2	TGTGCCAGCAGCGTGAGGCTCTATGGCTACACCTTC	CASSVRLYGYTF
TRBV29-1	TRBD2	-	TRBJ2-7	TGCAGCGTTGAAAGCGGGGGAACCTACGAGCAGTACTTC	CSVESGGTYEQYF
TRBV11-1	-	-	TRBJ2-1	TGTGCCAGCAGCTTAGTCAGGGCTGACAATGAGCAGTTCTTC	CASSLVRADNEQFF
TRBV9	-	many	TRBJ2-1	TGTGCCAGCAGCCCGCATGAGAATGAGCAGTTCTTC	CASSPHENEQFF